This T cell receptor (beta chain) was retrieved from a study of patients and donors after allogeneic stem cell transplantation. TCRdb re-called the RT-PCR reads with MiXCR, one entry per CDR3 protein. The repertoire holds 800,000 to 1,000,000 distinct CDR3 sequences, with roughly 17% as singletons. This CDR3 comprises 12 residues. CDR1 is SGHRS, CDR2 YFSETQ, per germline. The V end lost 0 bases, the J end lost 9 bases, and 7 bases lay between the germline ends. This clonotype was observed a few times. Sequencing used blood, either unsorted or a sorted T cell fraction (not recorded which). The clonotype was recovered from a human donor who was either an allogeneic HSCT recipient or a stem cell or donor lymphocyte infusion donor (not recorded which). It is not recorded whose cells these are; they may come from a transplant donor. The gene calls are TRBV5-1 and TRBJ2-4; D not certain. The CDR3 region is CASSLARGIQYF. The CDR3 coding sequence is TGCGCCAGCAGCTTGGCTAGAGGCATTCAGTACTTC.